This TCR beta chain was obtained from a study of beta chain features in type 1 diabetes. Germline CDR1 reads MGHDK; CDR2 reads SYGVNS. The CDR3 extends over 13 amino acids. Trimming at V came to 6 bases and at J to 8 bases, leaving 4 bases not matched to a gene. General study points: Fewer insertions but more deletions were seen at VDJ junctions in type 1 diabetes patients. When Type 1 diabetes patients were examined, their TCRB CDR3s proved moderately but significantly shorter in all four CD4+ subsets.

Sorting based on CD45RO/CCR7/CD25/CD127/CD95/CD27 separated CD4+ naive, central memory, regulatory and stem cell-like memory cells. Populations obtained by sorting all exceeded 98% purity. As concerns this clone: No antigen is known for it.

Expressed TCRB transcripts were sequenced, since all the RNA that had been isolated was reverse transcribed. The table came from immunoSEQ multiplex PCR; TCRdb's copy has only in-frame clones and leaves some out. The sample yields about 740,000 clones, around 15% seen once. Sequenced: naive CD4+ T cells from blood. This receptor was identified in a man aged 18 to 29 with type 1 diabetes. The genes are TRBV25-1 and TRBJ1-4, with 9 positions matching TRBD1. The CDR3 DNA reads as TGTGCCAGCAGGGGGACAGGGTACGAAAAACTGTTTTTT. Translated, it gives CASRGTGYEKLFF.